This T cell receptor (beta chain) emerged from a study of prognosis after radiotherapy for stage I lung cancer. A few counts support this clonotype. Researchers used two-round multiplex PCR to amplify TCR beta CDR3 starting from genomic DNA. During first-round PCR, primers specific to each TRBV and TRBJ gene were used. One entry per CDR3 protein, called by TCRdb with MiXCR from the multiplex PCR reads. The table has around 20,000 distinct CDR3 sequences, around 52% seen once. The authors drew around 6 milliliters of peripheral blood at each of two time points. Germline V gene lookup returns CDR1 MDHEN and CDR2 SYDVKM. The J segment lost 7 bases and the V segment lost 6 bases, leaving 11 bases of the junction unmatched. The CDR3 runs 15 residues.

The chain is built from TRBV28 and TRBJ1-2; 10 nucleotides agree with TRBD1. The sequencing here drew on PBMCs, taken before or after stereotactic body radiation therapy (not recorded which). The clonotype was recovered from a donor over 45 with non-small cell lung cancer. In nucleotides, the CDR3 is TGTGCCAGCAGACCGGACAGGGGGAGCGGAGGTGGCTACACCTTC. Translation gives CASRPDRGSGGGYTF.